This record looks at one T cell receptor beta chain sequence and its context. This sample is part of a study of control samples from healthy donors and cancer patients. The CDR3 contains 13 residues. Germline V gene lookup returns CDR1 WSHSY and CDR2 SAAADI. Trimming left V 4 bases short and J 3 bases short, with 7 bases between. Assay: immunoSEQ multiplex PCR; the TCRdb copy retains only in-frame clones and omits some. This sample has some 44,000 clones, with 70% found just once. This rearrangement joins TRBV10-2 to TRBJ1-5; D unresolved. The sequence derives from a male donor with melanoma. The sequenced sample consisted of formalin-fixed, paraffin-embedded tissue. CDR3 loop: CASSGSVNQPQHF. The CDR3 coding sequence is TGCGCCAGCAGTGGGAGTGTCAATCAGCCCCAGCATTTT.